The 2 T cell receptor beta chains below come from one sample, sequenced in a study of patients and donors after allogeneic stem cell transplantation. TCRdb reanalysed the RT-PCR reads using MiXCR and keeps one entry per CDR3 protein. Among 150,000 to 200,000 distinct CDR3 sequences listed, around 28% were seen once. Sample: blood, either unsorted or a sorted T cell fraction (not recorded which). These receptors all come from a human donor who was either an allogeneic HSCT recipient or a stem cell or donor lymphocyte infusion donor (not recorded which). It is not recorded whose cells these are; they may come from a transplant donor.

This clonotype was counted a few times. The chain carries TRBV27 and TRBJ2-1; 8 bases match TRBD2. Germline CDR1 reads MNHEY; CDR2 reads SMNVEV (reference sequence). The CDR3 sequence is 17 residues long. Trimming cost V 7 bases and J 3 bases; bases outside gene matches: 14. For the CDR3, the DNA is TGTGCCAGCATTCCTTCCAGCGGGAGCCTTCTCTACAATGAGCAGTTCTTC. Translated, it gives CASIPSSGSLLYNEQFF.

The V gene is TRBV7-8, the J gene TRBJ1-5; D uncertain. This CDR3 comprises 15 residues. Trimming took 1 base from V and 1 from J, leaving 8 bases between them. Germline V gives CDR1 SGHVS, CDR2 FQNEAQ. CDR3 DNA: TGTGCCAGCAGCTTAGTCGGGCGGAGCAATCAGCCCCAGCATTTT. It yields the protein CASSLVGRSNQPQHF.